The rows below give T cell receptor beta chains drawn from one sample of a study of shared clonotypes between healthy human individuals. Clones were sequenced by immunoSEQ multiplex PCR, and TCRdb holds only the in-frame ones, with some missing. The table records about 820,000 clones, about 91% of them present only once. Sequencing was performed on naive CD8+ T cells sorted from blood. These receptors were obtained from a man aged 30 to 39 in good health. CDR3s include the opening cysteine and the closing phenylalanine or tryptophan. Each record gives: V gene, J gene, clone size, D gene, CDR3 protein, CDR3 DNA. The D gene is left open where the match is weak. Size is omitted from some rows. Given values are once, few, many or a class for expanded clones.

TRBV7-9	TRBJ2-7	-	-	CASSLGGGASYNEQYF	TGTGCCAGCAGTTTAGGCGGTGGGGCTAGCTACAACGAGCAGTACTTC
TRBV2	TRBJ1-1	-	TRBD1	CANLTGIEAFF	TGTGCCAATTTGACAGGGATTGAAGCTTTCTTT
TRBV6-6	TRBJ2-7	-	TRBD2	CASSWQREGGEQYF	TGTGCCAGCAGTTGGCAGCGGGAGGGCGGGGAGCAGTACTTC
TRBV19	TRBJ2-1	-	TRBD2	CASAVAPGGGHNEQFF	TGTGCCAGTGCTGTAGCGCCCGGGGGGGGTCACAATGAGCAGTTCTTC
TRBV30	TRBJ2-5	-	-	CAWTSGGMETQYF	TGTGCCTGGACCTCCGGCGGGATGGAGACCCAGTACTTC
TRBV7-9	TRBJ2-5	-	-	CASSPWDGHTQYF	TGTGCCAGCAGCCCGTGGGACGGGCACACCCAGTACTTC
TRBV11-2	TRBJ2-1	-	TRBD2	CASSPTIRGRNNEQFF	TGTGCCAGCAGCCCTACGATCCGCGGGAGGAACAATGAGCAGTTCTTC
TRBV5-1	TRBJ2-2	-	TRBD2	CASIKGTSGKRELFF	TGCGCCAGCATAAAAGGGACTAGCGGGAAGAGGGAGCTGTTTTTT
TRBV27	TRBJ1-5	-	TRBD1	CASSFQGDSQPQHF	TGTGCCAGCAGTTTCCAGGGGGATAGTCAGCCCCAGCATTTT
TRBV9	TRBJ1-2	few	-	CASSVGLGSNYGYTF	TGTGCCAGCAGCGTAGGGCTGGGGTCGAACTATGGCTACACCTTC
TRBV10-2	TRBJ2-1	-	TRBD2	CASSEFLAGGPLPANEQFF	TGCGCCAGCAGTGAGTTCCTAGCGGGAGGGCCTTTGCCGGCCAATGAGCAGTTCTTC
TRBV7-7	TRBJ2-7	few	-	CASSPGVGYEQYF	TGTGCTAGCAGCCCGGGGGTAGGCTACGAGCAGTACTTC
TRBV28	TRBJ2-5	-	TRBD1	CASFNRGPQETQYF	TGTGCCAGCTTTAACAGGGGGCCTCAAGAGACCCAGTACTTC
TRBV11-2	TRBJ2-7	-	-	CASSLGALLDYEQYF	TGTGCCAGCAGCTTAGGCGCGCTTCTCGACTACGAGCAGTACTTC
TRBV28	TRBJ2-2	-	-	CASRLGSQSANTGELFF	TGTGCCAGCAGGCTAGGGTCCCAGAGCGCGAACACCGGGGAGCTGTTTTTT
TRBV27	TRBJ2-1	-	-	CASSFGLSYNEQFF	TGTGCCAGCAGTTTTGGGCTATCCTACAATGAGCAGTTCTTC
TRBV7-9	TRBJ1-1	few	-	CASSLRDKNTEAFF	TGTGCCAGCAGCCTACGAGACAAGAACACTGAAGCTTTCTTT
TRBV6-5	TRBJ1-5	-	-	CASSYGQGTQPQHF	TGTGCCAGCAGTTACGGCCAGGGGACTCAGCCCCAGCATTTT
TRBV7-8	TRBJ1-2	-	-	CASSSRTGPDGYTF	TGTGCCAGCAGCTCCCGGACGGGGCCAGATGGCTACACCTTC
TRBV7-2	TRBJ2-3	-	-	CASSSVAVSWTDTQYF	TGTGCCAGCAGTTCGGTGGCAGTTTCTTGGACAGATACGCAGTATTTT
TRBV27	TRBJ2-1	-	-	CASSSLGLGIWDEQFF	TGTGCCAGCAGTTCCCTCGGACTCGGGATTTGGGATGAGCAGTTCTTC
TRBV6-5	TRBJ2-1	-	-	CASSRVSGYNEQFF	TGTGCCAGCAGTCGAGTATCAGGCTACAATGAGCAGTTCTTC
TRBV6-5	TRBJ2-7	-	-	CASRGVRYEQYF	TGTGCCAGCAGGGGTGTTCGGTACGAGCAGTACTTC
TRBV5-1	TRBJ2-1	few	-	CASSSSGGYYNEQFF	TGCGCCAGCAGCTCCTCAGGGGGGTATTACAATGAGCAGTTCTTC
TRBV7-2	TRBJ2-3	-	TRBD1	CASSSSDRADTQYF	TGTGCCAGCAGCTCTTCGGACAGGGCAGATACGCAGTATTTT
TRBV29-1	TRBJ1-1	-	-	CSVGGIPMNTEAFF	TGCAGCGTTGGCGGCATCCCGATGAACACTGAAGCTTTCTTT
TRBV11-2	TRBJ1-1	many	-	CASSPEGTGFGAFF	TGTGCCAGCAGCCCCGAGGGGACGGGGTTCGGAGCTTTCTTT
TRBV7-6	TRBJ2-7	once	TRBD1	CASSLAKTGGLDEQYF	TGTGCCAGCAGCTTAGCAAAAACAGGGGGCTTGGACGAGCAGTACTTC
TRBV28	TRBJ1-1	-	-	CASSLGPTTEAFF	TGTGCCAGCAGTTTGGGGCCGACCACTGAAGCTTTCTTT
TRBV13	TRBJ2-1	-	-	CASSLGGSRNNEQFF	TGTGCCAGCAGCTTAGGCGGTAGCAGAAACAATGAGCAGTTCTTC
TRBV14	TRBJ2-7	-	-	CASSRGDTYEQYF	TGTGCCAGCAGTCGCGGGGACACCTACGAGCAGTACTTC
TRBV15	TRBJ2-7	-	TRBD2	CATSRDFFGGTSGSYEQYF	TGTGCCACCAGCAGAGATTTTTTCGGGGGGACTAGCGGGAGCTACGAGCAGTACTTC
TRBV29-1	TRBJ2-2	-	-	CSARLGDTGELFF	TGCAGCGCCAGACTAGGCGACACCGGGGAGCTGTTTTTT
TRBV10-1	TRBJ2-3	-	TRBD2	CASSAIGTSADTQYF	TGCGCCAGCAGTGCTATCGGGACTAGCGCGGATACGCAGTATTTT
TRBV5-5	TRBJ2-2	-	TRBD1	CASSLRQGDTGELFF	TGTGCCAGCAGCTTACGACAGGGGGATACCGGGGAGCTGTTTTTT
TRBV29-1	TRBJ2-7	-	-	CSVGSREVYEQYF	TGCAGCGTTGGTTCCAGGGAGGTCTACGAGCAGTACTTC
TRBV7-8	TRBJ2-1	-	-	CASSGGYNEQFF	TGTGCCAGCAGCGGAGGTTACAATGAGCAGTTCTTC
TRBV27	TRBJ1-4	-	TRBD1	CASNPGGTENNEKLFF	TGTGCCAGCAACCCGGGCGGGACAGAGAATAATGAAAAACTGTTTTTT
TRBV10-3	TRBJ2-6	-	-	CAISEGWGTGANVLTF	TGTGCCATCAGTGAGGGTTGGGGCACTGGGGCCAACGTCCTGACTTTC
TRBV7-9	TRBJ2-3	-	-	CASSLGYGSEEDTQYF	TGTGCCAGCAGCTTAGGATATGGGAGCGAGGAAGATACGCAGTATTTT
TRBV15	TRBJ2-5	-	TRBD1	CATSRIRTGAEETQYF	TGTGCCACCAGCAGAATCCGGACAGGGGCGGAAGAGACCCAGTACTTC
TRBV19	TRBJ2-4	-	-	CASSMVPGRGNIQYF	TGTGCCAGTAGTATGGTCCCCGGGAGAGGGAACATTCAGTACTTC
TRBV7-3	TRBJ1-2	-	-	CASSLMASGNGYTF	TGTGCCAGCAGCTTAATGGCGTCAGGGAACGGCTACACCTTC
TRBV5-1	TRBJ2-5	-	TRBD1	CASSPRQGGLGEETQYF	TGCGCCAGCAGCCCGCGACAGGGGGGATTAGGAGAAGAGACCCAGTACTTC
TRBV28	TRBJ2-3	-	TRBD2	CASSPERTSGITDTQYF	TGTGCCAGCAGTCCCGAGAGGACTAGCGGGATCACAGATACGCAGTATTTT
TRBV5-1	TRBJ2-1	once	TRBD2	CASSLIVGRAYNEQFF	TGCGCCAGCAGCTTGATAGTCGGGAGGGCCTACAATGAGCAGTTCTTC
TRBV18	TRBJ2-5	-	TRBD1	CASSPGTGRSETQYF	TGTGCCAGCTCACCAGGGACAGGGCGTTCAGAGACCCAGTACTTC
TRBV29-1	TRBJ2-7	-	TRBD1	CSVERRDREAYEQYF	TGCAGCGTTGAAAGGCGGGACAGGGAAGCCTACGAGCAGTACTTC
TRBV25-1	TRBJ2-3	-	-	CASSDDQHPSTDTQYF	TGTGCCAGCAGTGACGACCAACACCCGAGCACAGATACGCAGTATTTT
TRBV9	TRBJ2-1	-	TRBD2	CASSAGTSGYNEQFF	TGTGCCAGCAGCGCTGGGACTAGCGGATACAATGAGCAGTTCTTC